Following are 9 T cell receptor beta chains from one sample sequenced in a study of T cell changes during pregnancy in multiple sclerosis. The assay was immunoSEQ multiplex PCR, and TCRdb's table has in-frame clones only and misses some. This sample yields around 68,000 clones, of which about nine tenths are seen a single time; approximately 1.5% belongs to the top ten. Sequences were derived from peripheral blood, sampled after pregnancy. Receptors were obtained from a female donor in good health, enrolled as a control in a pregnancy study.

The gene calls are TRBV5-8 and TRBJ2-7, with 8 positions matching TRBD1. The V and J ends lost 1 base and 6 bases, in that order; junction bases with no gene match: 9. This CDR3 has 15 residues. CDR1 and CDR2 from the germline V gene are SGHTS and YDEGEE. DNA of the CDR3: TGTGCCAGCAGCTTGACAGGACAGGGTTCGGGCGAGCAGTACTTC. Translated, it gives CASSLTGQGSGEQYF.

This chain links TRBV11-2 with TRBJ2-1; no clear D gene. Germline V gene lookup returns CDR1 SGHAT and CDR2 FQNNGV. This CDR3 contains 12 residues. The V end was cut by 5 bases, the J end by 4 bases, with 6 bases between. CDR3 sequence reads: CASSLVYNEQFF. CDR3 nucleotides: TGTGCCAGCAGCCTAGTATACAATGAGCAGTTCTTC.

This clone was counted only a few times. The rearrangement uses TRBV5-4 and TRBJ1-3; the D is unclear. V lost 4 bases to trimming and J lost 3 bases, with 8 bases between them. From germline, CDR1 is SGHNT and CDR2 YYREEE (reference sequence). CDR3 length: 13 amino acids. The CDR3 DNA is TGTGCCAGCAGCGGCGGTTATGGAAACACCATATATTTT. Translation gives CASSGGYGNTIYF.

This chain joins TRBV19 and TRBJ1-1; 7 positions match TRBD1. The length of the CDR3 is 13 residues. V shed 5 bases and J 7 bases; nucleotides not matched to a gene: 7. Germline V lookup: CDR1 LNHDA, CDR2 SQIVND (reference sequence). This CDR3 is CASSPDRESEAFF. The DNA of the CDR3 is TGTGCCAGTAGTCCTGACAGGGAGAGTGAAGCTTTCTTT.

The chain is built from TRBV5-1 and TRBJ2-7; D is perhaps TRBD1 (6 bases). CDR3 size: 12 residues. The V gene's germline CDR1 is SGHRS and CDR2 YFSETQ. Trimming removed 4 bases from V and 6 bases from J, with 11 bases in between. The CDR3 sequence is CASSVDSSEQYF. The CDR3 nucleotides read TGCGCCAGCAGCGTGGACAGTTCCGAGCAGTACTTC.

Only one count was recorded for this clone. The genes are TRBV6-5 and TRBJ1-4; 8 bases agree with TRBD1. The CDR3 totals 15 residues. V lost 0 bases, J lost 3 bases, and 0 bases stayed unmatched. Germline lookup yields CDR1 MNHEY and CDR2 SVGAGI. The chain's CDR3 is CASSYSTGANEKLFF. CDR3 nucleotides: TGTGCCAGCAGTTACTCGACAGGGGCTAATGAAAAACTGTTTTTT.

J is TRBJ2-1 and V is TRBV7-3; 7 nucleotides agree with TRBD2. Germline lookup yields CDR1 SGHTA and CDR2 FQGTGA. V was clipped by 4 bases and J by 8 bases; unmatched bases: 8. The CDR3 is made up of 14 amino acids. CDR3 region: CASSSSRGGDEQFF. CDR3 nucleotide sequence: TGTGCCAGCAGCTCTTCTCGGGGAGGGGATGAGCAGTTCTTC.

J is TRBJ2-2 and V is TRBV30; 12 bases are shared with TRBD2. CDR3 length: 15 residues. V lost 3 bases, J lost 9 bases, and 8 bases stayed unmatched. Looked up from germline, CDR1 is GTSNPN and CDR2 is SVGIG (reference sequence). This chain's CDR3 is CAWRASGGAFRELFF. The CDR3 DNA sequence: TGTGCCTGGAGGGCTAGCGGGGGGGCCTTCCGGGAGCTGTTTTTT.

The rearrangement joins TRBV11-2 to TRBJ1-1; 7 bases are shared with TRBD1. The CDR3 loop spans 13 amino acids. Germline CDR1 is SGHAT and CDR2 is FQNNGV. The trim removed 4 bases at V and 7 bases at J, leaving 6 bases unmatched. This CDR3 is CASSSTGVGEAFF. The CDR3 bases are TGTGCCAGCAGCTCCACAGGGGTGGGTGAAGCTTTCTTT.